These 3 T cell receptor beta chains share one sample of origin, sequenced in a study of T cell responses to AZD1222 COVID-19 vaccine. Repertoires were generated with immunoSEQ multiplex PCR, while TCRdb's copy carries only in-frame clones and drops some. The data contain about 270,000 clones, 90% to 95% of them seen just once; the ten biggest clones take up around 0.6%. The starting material was peripheral blood, obtained 28 days after the second AZD1222 dose. Receptor source: an adult who received the AZD1222 COVID-19 vaccine.

The chain joins TRBV7-2 to TRBJ1-1, with a possible D match to TRBD1 (5 bases). Germline V gene data show CDR1 as SGHTA and CDR2 as FQGNSA. This CDR3 spans 14 amino acids. V lost 2 bases and J 2 bases, leaving 9 bases between the germline ends. In DNA form, the CDR3 reads TGTGCCAGCAGCTTATGGGGGGGAAACACTGAAGCTTTCTTT. This gives the protein CASSLWGGNTEAFF.

The chain combines TRBV4-2 with TRBJ2-7; possible D gene TRBD2, 5 bases. CDR3 length equals 15 residues. The germline CDR1 and CDR2 sequences are LGHNA and YNFKEQ. V shed 0 bases and J shed 2 bases, with 11 bases lying between them. The CDR3 sequence: CASSQEPSLPYEQYF. The CDR3 bases are TGTGCCAGCAGCCAAGAACCTAGCCTTCCCTACGAGCAGTACTTC.

The chain joins TRBV7-6 to TRBJ2-1, with 8 bases identical to TRBD1. The germline V gene has CDR1 SGHVS and CDR2 FNYEAQ. Unmatched junction bases numbered 7, after V lost 5 bases and J lost 7 bases. This CDR3 spans 14 amino acids. The CDR3 reads CASSPGQGLNEQFF. CDR3 bases: TGTGCCAGCAGCCCTGGACAGGGTCTAAATGAGCAGTTCTTC.